Below, 4 T cell receptor beta chains from the same sample are listed, as sequenced in a study of blood T cells in healthy people across ages. Through a sample-barcoded 5' primer and a J-beta primer mix, a second PCR was run for roughly 6 to 11 cycles. TCRdb called the 5' RACE reads again in MiXCR, with one record for every CDR3 protein. The sample has around 970,000 distinct CDR3 sequences, roughly half seen once; the top ten hold 20% to 25%. The sequencing sample was made of blood. The receptors come from a woman aged 60 to 75 in good health.

This rearrangement joins TRBV20-1 to TRBJ1-1; no clear D gene. CDR3 size: 15 residues. The germline V gene encodes CDR1 DFQATT and CDR2 SNEGSKA (reference sequence). Between the trimmed V and J ends, which lost 3 bases and 0 bases, there was a span of 14 bases. The DNA of the CDR3 is TGCAGTGCTAGGTTCTCCGGTGCTCTGAACACTGAAGCTTTCTTT. Its translation: CSARFSGALNTEAFF.

The chain joins TRBV2 to TRBJ1-1; D remains ambiguous. CDR3 length equals 12 residues. In germline, CDR1 is SNHLY, CDR2 FYNNEI. The V end was cut by 6 bases, the J end by 5 bases, with 10 bases between. CDR3 amino acids: CASRKGETEAFF. The CDR3 DNA reads TGTGCCAGCAGAAAAGGAGAGACTGAAGCTTTCTTT. The variable domain in full, with the rest retrieved from reference TRBV2 and TRBJ1-1, is EPEVTQTPSHQVTQMGQEVILRCVPISNHLYFYWYRQILGQKVEFLVSFYNNEISEKSEIFDDQFSVERPDGSNFTLKIRSTKLEDSAMYFCASRKGETEAFFGQGTRLTVV.

This clonotype was counted once. This chain uses TRBV7-2 with TRBJ2-1; 14 bases align to TRBD2. From germline, CDR1 is SGHTA and CDR2 FQGNSA. The CDR3 is 15 residues long. V lost 4 bases and J lost 9; bases outside the gene matches: 5. CDR3 sequence reads: CASSSRLAGGSEQFF. The CDR3 DNA reads as TGTGCCAGCAGCTCCAGACTAGCGGGAGGGAGTGAGCAGTTCTTC.

This chain uses TRBV10-3 with TRBJ2-3; D ambiguous. CDR3 length: 13 residues. In germline, CDR1 is ENHRY, CDR2 SYGVKD. V was trimmed by 8 bases and J by 1 base, leaving 10 bases between them. CDR3 protein: CAIWASGTDTQYF. DNA for the CDR3: TGTGCCATCTGGGCCTCGGGCACAGATACGCAGTATTTT.